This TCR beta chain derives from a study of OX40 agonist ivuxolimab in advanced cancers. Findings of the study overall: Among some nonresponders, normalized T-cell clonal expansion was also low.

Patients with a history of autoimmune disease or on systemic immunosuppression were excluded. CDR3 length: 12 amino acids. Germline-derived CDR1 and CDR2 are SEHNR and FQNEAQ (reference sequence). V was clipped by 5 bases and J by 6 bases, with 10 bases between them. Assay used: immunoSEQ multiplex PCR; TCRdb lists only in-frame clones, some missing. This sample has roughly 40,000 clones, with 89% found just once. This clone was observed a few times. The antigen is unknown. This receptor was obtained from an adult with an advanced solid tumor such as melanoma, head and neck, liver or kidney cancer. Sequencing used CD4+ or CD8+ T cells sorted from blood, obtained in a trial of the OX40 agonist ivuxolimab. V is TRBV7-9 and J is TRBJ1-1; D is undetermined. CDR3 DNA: TGTGCCAGCAGCAACAAGGTGGCTGAAGCTTTCTTT. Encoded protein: CASSNKVAEAFF.